The 28 T cell receptor beta chains listed next were all sequenced from one sample in a study of cytomegalovirus exposure and HLA in healthy donors. Vbeta (60) and Jbeta (13) primers were used in the PCR. Some clones are missing from TCRdb's copy, which holds only in-frame ones; the method was immunoSEQ multiplex PCR. The sample carries 150,000 to 180,000 clones, 80% recorded once. The source material was PBMCs. Every receptor here comes from a woman aged 40 to 50 in good health and CMV-seropositive.

The rearrangement uses TRBV27 and TRBJ2-2, with D possibly matching TRBD2 (5 bases). CDR3 length equals 13 residues. CDR1 is MNHEY, CDR2 SMNVEV, per germline (reference sequence). V was shortened by 6 bases and J by 6 bases, with 11 bases between the two germline ends. For the CDR3, the DNA is TGTGCCAGCAGACTGGAGGATGCCGGGGAGCTGTTTTTT. Translated: CASRLEDAGELFF.

The chain uses TRBV29-1 and TRBJ1-2, with D perhaps matching TRBD1 (6 bases). Between the trimmed V and J ends, which lost 5 bases and 7 bases, there was a span of 14 bases. The germline V gene encodes CDR1 SQVTM and CDR2 ANQGSEA. This CDR3 is 12 amino acids long. The DNA for the CDR3 is TGCAGCGTTAGGGCAGGGGCCTGTGGCTACACCTTC. Protein sequence: CSVRAGACGYTF.

This rearrangement joins TRBV18 to TRBJ1-1, with D unresolved. CDR3 length: 15 amino acids. From germline, CDR1 is KGHSH and CDR2 LQKENI. Trimming removed 5 bases from V and 1 base from J, with 14 bases in between. In nucleotides, the CDR3 is TGTGCCAGCTCAACCCGTAAGAGTCAGAACACTGAAGCTTTCTTT. This sequence encodes CASSTRKSQNTEAFF.

The chain couples TRBV29-1 to TRBJ2-5; 9 nucleotides match TRBD2. CDR1 and CDR2 (germline): SQVTM, ANQGSEA. The CDR3 runs 12 residues. Germline trimming cut 3 bases from V and 7 bases from J; bases unmatched to any gene: 3. In DNA, the CDR3 is TGCAGCGTTGATAGCGGGAGCGGGACCCAGTACTTC. Its translation is CSVDSGSGTQYF. The whole variable domain, remainder taken from reference TRBV29-1 and TRBJ2-5, is SAVISQKPSRDICQRGTSLTIQCQVDSQVTMMFWYRQQPGQSLTLIATANQGSEATYESGFVIDKFPISRPNLTFSTLTVSNMSPEDSSIYLCSVDSGSGTQYFGPGTRLLVL.

The V and J genes are TRBV5-1 and TRBJ2-3, with D unclear. This CDR3 comprises 13 residues. CDR1 is SGHRS and CDR2 is YFSETQ in the germline V gene. V was shortened by 0 bases and J by 2 bases, with 4 bases between the two germline ends. The CDR3 loop is CASSLDYTDTQYF. The CDR3 nucleotides are TGCGCCAGCAGCTTGGACTACACAGATACGCAGTATTTT.

This chain uses TRBV27 with TRBJ2-5; 13 bases fit TRBD2. The germline CDR1 and CDR2 sequences are MNHEY and SMNVEV (reference sequence). V gave up 3 bases and J gave up 5 bases; unmatched junction bases: 12. The CDR3 is 18 amino acids. As DNA, the CDR3 is TGTGCCAGCAGTTTCCACTCGGGACTAGCGGGAAGTAGGGAGACCCAGTACTTC. Translation: CASSFHSGLAGSRETQYF.

The CDR3, as DNA: TGTGCCAGCAGCTTCTCAATCTCGGGACAGGCTACCTACGAGCAGTACTTC. This codes for CASSFSISGQATYEQYF. The chain uses TRBV5-6 and TRBJ2-7, with 8 positions matching TRBD1. The CDR3 contains 17 residues. Per the germline V gene, CDR1 is SGHDT and CDR2 is YYEEEE. The V gene end was trimmed by 2 bases and the J gene end by 2 bases; junction bases not matched to a gene: 12.

V usage is TRBV5-6 and J usage is TRBJ2-1; 7 bases fit TRBD2. Trimming took 0 bases from V and 6 from J; bases not matched to a gene: 9. Germline CDR1 is SGHDT and CDR2 is YYEEEE. The CDR3 extends over 16 amino acids. The CDR3 reads CASSLASGGPPNEQFF. CDR3 nucleotide sequence: TGTGCCAGCAGCTTGGCCTCGGGAGGACCGCCCAATGAGCAGTTCTTC.

This clone was observed at least ten times. The chain links TRBV5-5 to TRBJ1-1; no clear D gene. This CDR3 spans 14 amino acids. V was clipped by 4 bases and J by 1 base, with 11 bases between them. The germline gives CDR1 SGHKS, CDR2 YYEKEE (reference sequence). The CDR3 coding sequence is TGTGCCAGCAGCCTACTGACTGGGAACACTGAAGCTTTCTTT. Amino acids: CASSLLTGNTEAFF. Drawing the rest from reference TRBV5-5 and TRBJ1-1, the complete variable domain is DAGVTQSPTHLIKTRGQQVTLRCSPISGHKSVSWYQQVLGQGPQFIFQYYEKEERGRGNFPDRFSARQFPNYSSELNVNALLLGDSALYLCASSLLTGNTEAFFGQGTRLTVV.

This chain connects TRBV11-2 to TRBJ2-2; possible D gene TRBD2, 5 bases. Germline V lookup: CDR1 SGHAT, CDR2 FQNNGV. V lost 4 bases, J lost 2 bases, and 14 bases lay in between. This CDR3 region has 16 residues. The CDR3 loop is CASSSSPGINTGELFF. In DNA, the CDR3 is TGTGCCAGCAGCTCGAGCCCGGGGATTAACACCGGGGAGCTGTTTTTT.

This sequence joins TRBV2 and TRBJ1-3; 8 positions agree with TRBD1. Losses at the gene ends were 10 bases for V and 0 bases for J; bases not matched to a gene: 11. Germline loops: CDR1 SNHLY, CDR2 FYNNEI. CDR3 size: 16 residues. CDR3 protein: CATLPGQELSGNTIYF. Written as DNA, the CDR3 is TGTGCCACCCTACCGGGACAGGAACTCTCTGGAAACACCATATATTTT.

V and J are TRBV6-5 and TRBJ2-5; D unresolved. The ends were cut back, 0 bases at V and 1 base at J, with 6 bases in the middle. CDR3 size: 14 residues. Germline CDR1 reads MNHEY; CDR2 reads SVGAGI. CDR3 coding DNA: TGTGCCAGCAGTTACTCGCGGATCCAAGAGACCCAGTACTTC. As protein: CASSYSRIQETQYF.

The chain employs TRBV9 and TRBJ2-1; TRBD2 aligns across 8 bases. Germline-derived CDR1 and CDR2 are SGDLS and YYNGEE. The junction had 4 bases not matched to a gene; V was cut back by 0 bases and J by 5 bases. This CDR3 is built from 15 residues. The CDR3 sequence is CASSVEGTRDNEQFF. CDR3 DNA: TGTGCCAGCAGCGTAGAGGGGACTAGGGACAATGAGCAGTTCTTC.

This rearrangement joins TRBV11-3 to TRBJ2-5; 7 bases match TRBD2. This CDR3 is 17 amino acids long. With 5 bases clipped from V and 4 bases from J, the junction kept 16 bases outside the gene matches. CDR1 SGHNT and CDR2 YENEEA come from the germline V gene. The CDR3 region has the DNA TGTGCCAGCAGCCCTAGAGGGGAGGGAGAAGGAAGAGAGACCCAGTACTTC. Translated, it gives CASSPRGEGEGRETQYF.

The J gene is TRBJ2-7, the V gene TRBV6-1; possibly TRBD2 for D (5 bases). The CDR3 covers 14 residues. Germline V gene data show CDR1 as MNHNS and CDR2 as SASEGT. V was cut by 6 bases and J by 1 base, with 13 bases left in between. The CDR3 loop reads CASRATWRSYEQYF. CDR3 nucleotides: TGTGCCAGCAGGGCGACATGGAGGTCCTACGAGCAGTACTTC.

As for this clone: A read error is possible here, since a much larger clone lies one base away. V usage is TRBV28 and J usage is TRBJ1-1; 8 nucleotides align to TRBD1. The length of the CDR3 is 13 residues. The V segment lost 5 bases and the J segment 5 bases; nucleotides outside the gene matches: 4. The V gene's germline CDR1 is MDHEN and CDR2 SYDVKM. CDR3 bases: TGTGCCAGCAGTAACAGGGGGAGGACTGAAGCTTTCTTT. It translates to CASSNRGRTEAFF.

J is TRBJ2-2 and V is TRBV9, with 7 bases identical to TRBD2. The CDR3 is 16 amino acids. Germline-derived CDR1 and CDR2 are SGDLS and YYNGEE. Trimming cost V 2 bases and J 0 bases; bases outside gene matches: 4. The CDR3 loop reads CASSVSSGANTGELFF. The CDR3 DNA sequence: TGTGCCAGCAGCGTTTCTAGCGGAGCGAACACCGGGGAGCTGTTTTTT.

As to this clone: The junction does not match germline at one end; this may be a read error. This chain links TRBV18 with TRBJ2-7; 7 bases align to TRBD1. The germline V gene has CDR1 KGHSH and CDR2 LQKENI. The CDR3 totals 12 residues. CDR3 protein: CASSRNRGFLDF. In DNA form, the CDR3 reads TGTGCCAGCTCCCGTAACAGGGGTTTTTTGGATTTC.

V is TRBV29-1 and J is TRBJ1-1; TRBD1 might be the D (6 bases). The CDR3 loop spans 13 amino acids. The V and J ends lost 7 bases and 0 bases respectively, with 12 bases between them. Germline lookup yields CDR1 SQVTM and CDR2 ANQGSEA. The CDR3 sequence is CSGGGPMNTEAFF. The CDR3 DNA follows: TGCAGCGGCGGGGGGCCCATGAACACTGAAGCTTTCTTT. Together with reference TRBV29-1 and TRBJ1-1, the CDR3 gives the full variable domain: SAVISQKPSRDICQRGTSLTIQCQVDSQVTMMFWYRQQPGQSLTLIATANQGSEATYESGFVIDKFPISRPNLTFSTLTVSNMSPEDSSIYLCSGGGPMNTEAFFGQGTRLTVV.

This clone was counted many times. V and J are TRBV18 and TRBJ2-1, with a weak D call TRBD2 (6 bases). V lost 3 bases and J 6 bases, leaving 15 bases between the germline ends. The CDR3 has 15 amino acids. Germline V gene data show CDR1 as KGHSH and CDR2 as LQKENI. The chain's CDR3 is CASSPTVGSSNEQFF. CDR3 DNA sequence: TGTGCCAGCTCACCTACGGTCGGGAGTAGCAATGAGCAGTTCTTC.

In regard to this clone: A junction end diverges from the germline sequence, so it may reflect a read error. The chain has TRBV6-6 and TRBJ2-5; D might be TRBD2 (6 bases). The J call may be faulty, since TRBJ2-7 better matches the DNA end. The CDR3 runs to 13 residues. The germline V gene has CDR1 MNHNY and CDR2 SVGAGI (reference sequence). The CDR3 nucleotides read TGTGCCAGCAGTAACTCGGCGGGGTACGAGCAGTACTTC. This sequence encodes CASSNSAGYEQYF.

The chain's CDR3 is CASSYSQGSSEAFF. CDR3 DNA sequence: TGTGCCAGCAGTTACAGTCAGGGAAGCTCTGAAGCTTTCTTT. The chain recombines TRBV6-5 with TRBJ1-1; tentatively, D is TRBD1 (5 bases). CDR3 size: 14 residues. V lost 2 bases and J 6 bases, leaving 13 bases between the germline ends. CDR1 is MNHEY and CDR2 is SVGAGI in the germline V gene.

V and J are TRBV29-1 and TRBJ2-1; 11 positions agree with TRBD2. The CDR3 has 13 residues. Trimming at V came to 7 bases and at J to 4 bases, leaving 3 bases not matched to a gene. Germline V gene lookup returns CDR1 SQVTM and CDR2 ANQGSEA. The CDR3 coding sequence is TGCAGCGGACTAGCGGGACCTTACAATGAGCAGTTCTTC. Residues: CSGLAGPYNEQFF.

This chain links TRBV25-1 with TRBJ2-5; TRBD1 matches at 9 bases. Per germline, CDR1 MGHDK and CDR2 SYGVNS. The CDR3 extends over 15 amino acids. V lost 6 bases, J lost 2 bases, and 7 bases stayed unmatched. For the CDR3, the DNA is TGTGCCAGCAGGAAGGGCGGGACAGGGCAAGAGACCCAGTACTTC. Encoded protein: CASRKGGTGQETQYF.

This chain joins TRBV9 and TRBJ2-1; 7 nucleotides line up with TRBD2. The CDR3 sequence is 15 residues long. Trimming cost V 4 bases and J 4 bases; bases outside gene matches: 8. CDR1 and CDR2 from the germline V gene are SGDLS and YYNGEE. CDR3 protein: CASSLRRAGYNEQFF. DNA for the CDR3: TGTGCCAGCAGCCTCCGTAGAGCGGGATACAATGAGCAGTTCTTC.

This clone was counted between two and nine times. The chain couples TRBV13 to TRBJ1-4; D is possibly TRBD1 (6 bases). The V end was cut by 9 bases, the J end by 4 bases, with 12 bases between. This CDR3 contains 13 residues. Germline lookup yields CDR1 PRHDT and CDR2 FYEKMQ (reference sequence). CDR3 amino acids: CASLDSSNEKLFF. CDR3 nucleotides: TGTGCCAGTCTGGACAGTAGTAATGAAAAACTGTTTTTT. The whole variable domain, remainder taken from reference TRBV13 and TRBJ1-4, is AAGVIQSPRHLIKEKRETATLKCYPIPRHDTVYWYQQGPGQDPQFLISFYEKMQSDKGSIPDRFSAQQFSDYHSELNMSSLELGDSALYFCASLDSSNEKLFFGSGTQLSVL.

V gene TRBV6-5 combines with J gene TRBJ2-3, with 13 bases that match TRBD2. This CDR3 spans 15 amino acids. CDR1 MNHEY and CDR2 SVGAGI come from the germline V gene. J gave up 4 bases and V 7 bases, and 5 bases lay outside the gene matches. The DNA of the CDR3 is TGTGCCAGCAAGAGGACTAGCGGGAGCTCAGATACGCAGTATTTT. Its translation: CASKRTSGSSDTQYF.

The chain has TRBV10-1 and TRBJ1-5, with 9 bases aligning to TRBD1. J lost 7 bases, V lost 4 bases, and 5 bases had no gene match. CDR1 and CDR2 (germline): WNHNN, SYGVQD (reference sequence). CDR3 size: 14 residues. The CDR3 DNA follows: TGCGCCAGCAGTGGAAGACAGGGGGGACAGCCCCAGCATTTT. Translating it yields CASSGRQGGQPQHF.